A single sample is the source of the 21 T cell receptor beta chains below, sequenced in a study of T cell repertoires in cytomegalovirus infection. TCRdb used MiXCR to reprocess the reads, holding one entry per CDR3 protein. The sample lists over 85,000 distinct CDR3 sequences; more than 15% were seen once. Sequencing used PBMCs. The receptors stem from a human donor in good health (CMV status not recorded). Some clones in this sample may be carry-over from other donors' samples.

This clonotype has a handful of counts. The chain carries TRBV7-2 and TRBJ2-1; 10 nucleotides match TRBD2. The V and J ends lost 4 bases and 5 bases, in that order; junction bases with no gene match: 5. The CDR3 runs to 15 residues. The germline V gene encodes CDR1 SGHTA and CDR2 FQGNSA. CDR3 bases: TGTGCCAGCAGCTCTAAGCGGGGGGGGAACAATGAGCAGTTCTTC. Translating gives CASSSKRGGNNEQFF.

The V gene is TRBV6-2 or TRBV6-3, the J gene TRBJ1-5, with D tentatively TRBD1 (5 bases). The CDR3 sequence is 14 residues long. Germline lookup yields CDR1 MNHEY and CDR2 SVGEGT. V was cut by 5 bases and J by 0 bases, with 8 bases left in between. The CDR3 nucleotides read TGTGCCAGCAGTAGGGGATATAGCAATCAGCCCCAGCATTTT. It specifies CASSRGYSNQPQHF.

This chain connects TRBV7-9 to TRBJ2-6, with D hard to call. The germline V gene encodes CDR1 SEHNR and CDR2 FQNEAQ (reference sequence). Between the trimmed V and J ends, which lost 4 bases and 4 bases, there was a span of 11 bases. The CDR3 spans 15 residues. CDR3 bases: TGTGCCAGCAGCTCCGACGTAGGAGGGGCCAACGTCCTGACTTTC. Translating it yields CASSSDVGGANVLTF. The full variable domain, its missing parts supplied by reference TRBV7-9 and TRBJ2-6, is DTGVSQNPRHKITKRGQNVTFRCDPISEHNRLYWYRQTLGQGPEFLTYFQNEAQLEKSRLLSDRFSAERPKGSFSTLEIQRTEQGDSAMYLCASSSDVGGANVLTFGAGSRLTVL.

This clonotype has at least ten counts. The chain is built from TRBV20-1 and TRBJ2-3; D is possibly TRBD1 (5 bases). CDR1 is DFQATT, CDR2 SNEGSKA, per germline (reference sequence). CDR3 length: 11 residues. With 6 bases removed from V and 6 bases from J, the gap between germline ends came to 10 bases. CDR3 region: CSAGRGDTQYF. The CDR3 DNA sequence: TGCAGTGCCGGAAGGGGCGATACGCAGTATTTT.

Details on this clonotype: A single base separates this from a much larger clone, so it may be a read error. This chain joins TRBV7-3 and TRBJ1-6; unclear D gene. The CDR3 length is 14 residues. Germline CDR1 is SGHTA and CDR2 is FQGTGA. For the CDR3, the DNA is TGTGCCAGCAGCTCAGTCGGACGTTCTTCACTCCTCCACTTT. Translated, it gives CASSSVGRSSLLHF.

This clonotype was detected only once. The CDR3 sequence: CASSLTSRTYNEQFF. In DNA form, the CDR3 reads TGCGCCAGCAGCCTGACTAGCCGCACCTACAATGAGCAGTTCTTC. V usage is TRBV5-1 and J usage is TRBJ2-1; 7 nucleotides align to TRBD2. Germline V gives CDR1 SGHRS, CDR2 YFSETQ. V gave up 4 bases and J gave up 2 bases; unmatched junction bases: 6. The CDR3 totals 15 residues.

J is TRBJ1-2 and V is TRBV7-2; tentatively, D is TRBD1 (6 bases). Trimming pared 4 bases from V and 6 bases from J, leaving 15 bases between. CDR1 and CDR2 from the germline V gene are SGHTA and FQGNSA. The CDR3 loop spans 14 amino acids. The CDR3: CASSSYGQYNGYTF. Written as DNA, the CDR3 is TGTGCCAGCAGCTCCTATGGACAGTACAATGGCTACACCTTC.

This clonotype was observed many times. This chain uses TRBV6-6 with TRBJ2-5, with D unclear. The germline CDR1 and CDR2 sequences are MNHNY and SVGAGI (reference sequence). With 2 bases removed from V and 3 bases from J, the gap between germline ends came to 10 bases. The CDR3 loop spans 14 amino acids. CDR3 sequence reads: CASSYNRAEETQYF. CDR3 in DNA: TGTGCCAGCAGTTACAATAGGGCCGAAGAGACCCAGTACTTC.

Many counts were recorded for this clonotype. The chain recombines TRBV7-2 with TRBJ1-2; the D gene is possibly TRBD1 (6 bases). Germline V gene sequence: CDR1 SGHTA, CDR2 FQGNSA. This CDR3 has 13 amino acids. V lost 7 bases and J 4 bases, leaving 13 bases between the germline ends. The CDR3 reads CASTETGPYGYTF. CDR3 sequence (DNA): TGTGCCAGCACCGAGACAGGACCCTATGGCTACACCTTC.

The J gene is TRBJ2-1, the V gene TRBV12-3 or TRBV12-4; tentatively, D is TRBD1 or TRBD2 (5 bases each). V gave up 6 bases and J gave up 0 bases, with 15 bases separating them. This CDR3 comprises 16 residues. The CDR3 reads CASSGRGTGSYNEQFF. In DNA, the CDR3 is TGTGCCAGCAGCGGGCGAGGGACCGGCTCCTACAATGAGCAGTTCTTC.

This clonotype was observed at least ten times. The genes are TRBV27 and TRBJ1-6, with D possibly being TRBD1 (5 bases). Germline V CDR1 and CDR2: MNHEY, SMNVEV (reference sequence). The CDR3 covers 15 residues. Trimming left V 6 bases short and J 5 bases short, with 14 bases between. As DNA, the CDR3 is TGTGCCAGCAGCTTCTCCGGGACGGATAATTCACCCCTCCACTTT. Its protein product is CASSFSGTDNSPLHF.

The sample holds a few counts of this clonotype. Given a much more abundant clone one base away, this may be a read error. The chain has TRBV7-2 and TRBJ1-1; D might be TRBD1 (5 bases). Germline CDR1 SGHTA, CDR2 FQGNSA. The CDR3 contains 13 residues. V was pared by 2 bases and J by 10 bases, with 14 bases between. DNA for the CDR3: TGTGCCAGCAGCTTAAGGAGCGGGGCTGTAGCTTTCTTT. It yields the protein CASSLRSGAVAFF.

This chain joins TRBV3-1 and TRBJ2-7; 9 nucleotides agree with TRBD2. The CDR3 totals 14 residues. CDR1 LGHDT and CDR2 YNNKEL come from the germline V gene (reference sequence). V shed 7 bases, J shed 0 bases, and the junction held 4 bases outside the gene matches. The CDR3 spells CASTSSGASYEQYF. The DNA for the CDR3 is TGTGCCAGCACCTCTAGCGGGGCCTCCTACGAGCAGTACTTC.

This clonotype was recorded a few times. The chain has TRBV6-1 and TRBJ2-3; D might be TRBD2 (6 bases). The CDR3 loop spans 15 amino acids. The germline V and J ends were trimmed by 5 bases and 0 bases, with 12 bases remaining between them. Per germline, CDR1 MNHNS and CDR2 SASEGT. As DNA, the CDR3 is TGTGCCAGCAGTAGGGAAGGGACTAGCACAGATACGCAGTATTTT. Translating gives CASSREGTSTDTQYF.

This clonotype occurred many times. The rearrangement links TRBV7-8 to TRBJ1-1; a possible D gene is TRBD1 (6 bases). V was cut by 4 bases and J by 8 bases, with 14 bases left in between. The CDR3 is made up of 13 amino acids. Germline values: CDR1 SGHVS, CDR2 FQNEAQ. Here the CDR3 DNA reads TGTGCCAGCAGCTCCTCTGGGACACGAGAAGCTTTCTTT. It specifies CASSSSGTREAFF.

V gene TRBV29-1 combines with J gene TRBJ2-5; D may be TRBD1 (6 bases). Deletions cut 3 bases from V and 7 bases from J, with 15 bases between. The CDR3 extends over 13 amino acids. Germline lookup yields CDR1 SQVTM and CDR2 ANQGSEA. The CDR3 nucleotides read TGCAGCGTTGAGGGGGCGCTTCGTGGGACCCAGTACTTC. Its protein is CSVEGALRGTQYF.

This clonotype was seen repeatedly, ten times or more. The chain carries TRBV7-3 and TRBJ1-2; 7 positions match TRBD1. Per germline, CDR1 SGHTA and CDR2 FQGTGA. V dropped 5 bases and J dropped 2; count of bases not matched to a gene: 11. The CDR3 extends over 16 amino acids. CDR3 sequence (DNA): TGTGCCAGCAGCGGAATAGATAGACAGGGAAACTATGGCTACACCTTC. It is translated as CASSGIDRQGNYGYTF.

The CDR3 spells CASRTSGNTIYF. In DNA, the CDR3 is TGTGCCAGCAGGACATCTGGAAACACCATATATTTT. The chain links TRBV2 to TRBJ1-3; D gene unclear. Trimming took 6 bases from V and 1 from J, leaving 4 bases between them. The length of the CDR3 is 12 residues. Germline V lookup: CDR1 SNHLY, CDR2 FYNNEI.

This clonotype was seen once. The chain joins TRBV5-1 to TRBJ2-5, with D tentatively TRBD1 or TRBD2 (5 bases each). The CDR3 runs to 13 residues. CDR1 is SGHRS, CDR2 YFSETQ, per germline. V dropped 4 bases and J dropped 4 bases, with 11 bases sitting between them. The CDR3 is CASSPGTVETQYF. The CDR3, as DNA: TGCGCCAGCAGCCCCGGGACCGTAGAGACCCAGTACTTC.

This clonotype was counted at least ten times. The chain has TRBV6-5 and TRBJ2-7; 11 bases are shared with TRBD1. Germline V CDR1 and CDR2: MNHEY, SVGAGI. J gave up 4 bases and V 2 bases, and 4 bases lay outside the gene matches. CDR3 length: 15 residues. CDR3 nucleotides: TGTGCCAGCAGTTACCGGGACAGGGGGGTGTACGAGCAGTACTTC. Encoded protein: CASSYRDRGVYEQYF.

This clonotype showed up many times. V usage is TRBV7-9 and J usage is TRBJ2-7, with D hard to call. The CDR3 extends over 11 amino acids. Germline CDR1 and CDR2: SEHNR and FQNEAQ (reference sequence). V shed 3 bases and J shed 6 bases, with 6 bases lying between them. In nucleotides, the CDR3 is TGTGCCAGCAGCTTCACAAGCGAGCAGTACTTC. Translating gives CASSFTSEQYF.